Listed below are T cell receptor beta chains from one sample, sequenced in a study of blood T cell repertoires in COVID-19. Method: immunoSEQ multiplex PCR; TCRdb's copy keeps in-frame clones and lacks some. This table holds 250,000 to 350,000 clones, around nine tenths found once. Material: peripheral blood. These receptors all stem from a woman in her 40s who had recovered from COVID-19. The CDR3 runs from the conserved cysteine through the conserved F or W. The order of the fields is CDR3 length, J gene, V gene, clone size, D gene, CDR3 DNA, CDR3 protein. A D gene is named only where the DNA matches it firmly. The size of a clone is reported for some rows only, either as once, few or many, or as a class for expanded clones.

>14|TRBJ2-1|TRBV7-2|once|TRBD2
TGTGCCAGCAGCCCCAGGACTAGCGGGCCTCGACCGTTCTTC
CASSPRTSGPRPFF
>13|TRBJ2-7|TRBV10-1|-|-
TGCGCCAGCAGTGTGGCCCCGAGGGACGAGCAGTACTTC
CASSVAPRDEQYF
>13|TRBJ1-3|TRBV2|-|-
TGTGCCAGCAGTCTGAGCTTTGGAAACACCATATATTTT
CASSLSFGNTIYF
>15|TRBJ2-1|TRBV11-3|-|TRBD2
TGTGCCAGCAGCGCCCCGGGACTAGCGGGACTGGATACGTTCTTC
CASSAPGLAGLDTFF
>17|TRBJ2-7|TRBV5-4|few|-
TGTGCCAGCAGCCGGGGGGGACGACAGGGCCAAGACTACGAGCAGTACTTC
CASSRGGRQGQDYEQYF
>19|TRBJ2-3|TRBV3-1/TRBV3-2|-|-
TGTGCCAGCAGCCAAGCGGGGACTGGTAGCGCCTTAAAGGTGGATACGCAGTATTTT
CASSQAGTGSALKVDTQYF
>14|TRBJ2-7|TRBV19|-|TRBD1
TGTGCCAGTAGTTTGACAGGGTCTACCTACGAGCAGTACTTC
CASSLTGSTYEQYF
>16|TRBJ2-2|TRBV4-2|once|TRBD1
TGTGCCAGCAGCCAAGATGGGACAGGGGTAACCGGGGAGCTGTTTTTT
CASSQDGTGVTGELFF
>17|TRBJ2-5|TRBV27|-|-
TGTGCCAGCAGTTTATCTCATCGGGCTAGCGTCCAAGAGACCCAGTACTTC
CASSLSHRASVQETQYF
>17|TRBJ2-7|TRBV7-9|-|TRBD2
TGTGCCAGCAGCTCCCGGGTCCCGCTAGCGGGAGCCTACGAGCAGTACTTC
CASSSRVPLAGAYEQYF
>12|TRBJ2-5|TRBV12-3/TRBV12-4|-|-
TGTGCCAGCAGTTCGGACTGGGAGACCCAGTACTTC
CASSSDWETQYF
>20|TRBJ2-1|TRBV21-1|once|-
TGTGCCAGCAGCAAAACATCTTCAGCAGGGCTAGCGGGAGGGCCCAATGAGCAGTTCTTC
CASSKTSSAGLAGGPNEQFF
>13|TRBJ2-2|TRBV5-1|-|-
TGCGCCAGCAGCTTGGTTCTCACCGGGGAGCTGTTTTTT
CASSLVLTGELFF
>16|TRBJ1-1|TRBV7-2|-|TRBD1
TGTGCCAGCAGTCCTGCTCCTGGACAGGGGTACACTGAAGCTTTCTTT
CASSPAPGQGYTEAFF
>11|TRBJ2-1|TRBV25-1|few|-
TGTGCCAGCGGGAGCGTTAATGAGCAGTTCTTC
CASGSVNEQFF
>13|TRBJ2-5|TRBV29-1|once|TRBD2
TGCAGCGTGGTCCCTAGCGGGAGGGAGACCCAGTACTTC
CSVVPSGRETQYF
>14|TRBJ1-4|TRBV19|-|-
TGTGCCAGTAGTATCGGAGCAGCTAATGAAAAACTGTTTTTT
CASSIGAANEKLFF
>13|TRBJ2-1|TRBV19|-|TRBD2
TGTGCCAGTAGTACTAGCGGGAGGGGAGAGCAGTTCTTC
CASSTSGRGEQFF